Shown below are 23 T cell receptor beta chains from a single sample sequenced in a study of T cell clonality in common variable immunodeficiency. Using immunoSEQ multiplex PCR, the repertoire was profiled, and TCRdb retains in-frame clones only, with some absent. Listed here are under 50,000 clones without any singletons, the top ten holding 5% to 6.5%. The specimen sequenced was peripheral blood mononuclear cells. The receptors shown here come from a person aged 18 to 75 in good health.

This clone was detected a few times. The DNA ends 3 residues before the CDR3 does, and the rest of the CDR3 is filled in from the germline J gene. This chain links TRBV20-1 with TRBJ2-7, with TRBD1 identical over 7 bases. V lost 0 bases, J lost 4 bases, and 9 bases stayed unmatched. This CDR3 comprises 15 residues. Germline lookup yields CDR1 DFQATT and CDR2 SNEGSKA (reference sequence). CDR3 protein: CSARDGQEMSYEQYF. Incomplete CDR3 DNA: TGCAGTGCTAGAGATGGACAGGAGATGAGTTACGAG.

At least ten counts were recorded for this clone. Sequencing ends 3 residues short of the CDR3 end; the germline J gene provides the rest. The J gene is TRBJ2-7, the V gene TRBV7-2, with 8 bases that match TRBD2. In germline, CDR1 is SGHTA, CDR2 FQGNSA. V gave up 1 base and J gave up 6 bases; unmatched junction bases: 5. This CDR3 has 14 amino acids. The CDR3 DNA, read in part, is TGTGCCAGCAGCTTAGAGGGACTAGACTCCGAG. This codes for CASSLEGLDSE. The complete CDR3 protein is CASSLEGLDSEQYF.

This clone appeared many times. The missing CDR3 end, 3 residues past where the read stops, is filled in from the germline J gene. This sequence joins TRBV6-2 or TRBV6-3 and TRBJ2-3; 8 bases map to TRBD2. Germline CDR1 MNHEY, CDR2 SVGEGT. The CDR3 contains 15 residues. The J segment lost 5 bases and the V segment lost 0 bases, leaving 4 bases of the junction unmatched. CDR3 region: CASSYSIRGGDTQYF. The CDR3 bases that were read are TGTGCCAGCAGTTACTCGATACGGGGGGGAGATACG.

This clone came up many times. Coverage ceases 3 residues before the CDR3 finishes, and the germline J gene fills in the end. This chain joins TRBV5-4 and TRBJ2-7; a weak D match, TRBD1 (6 bases). The germline CDR1 and CDR2 sequences are SGHNT and YYREEE (reference sequence). The CDR3 is 14 amino acids. V was trimmed by 6 bases and J by 0 bases, leaving 13 bases between them. The DNA read from the CDR3 is TGTGCCAGCACCCCGGACAGATACTCCTACGAG. Its translation is CASTPDRYSYE. The CDR3 in full is CASTPDRYSYEQYF.

At least ten counts were recorded for this clone. The read terminates 3 residues ahead of where the CDR3 ends, so the germline J gene completes it. This sequence joins TRBV10-3 and TRBJ2-4; a possible D gene is TRBD2 (7 bases). Germline loops: CDR1 ENHRY, CDR2 SYGVKD. The CDR3 runs to 17 residues. Incomplete CDR3 DNA: TGTGCCATCAGTGAGTCGAGGTCGGGGGGCACGGACTATGGT. Its protein product is CAISESRSGGTDYG. The full CDR3 reads CAISESRSGGTDYGQYF.

This clone appeared a few times. The read ends 3 residues shy of where the CDR3 ends; the end is completed using the germline J gene. The V call is TRBV2, the J call TRBJ2-3; 7 bases align to TRBD1. The germline CDR1 and CDR2 sequences are SNHLY and FYNNEI. V lost 6 bases and J lost 4; bases outside the gene matches: 13. The CDR3 spans 16 residues. The CDR3 reads CASRITRQGRPDTQYF. CDR3 DNA (partial): TGTGCCAGCAGAATAACCCGACAGGGCCGGCCAGATACG.

Many counts were recorded for this clone. Read data end 3 residues before the CDR3 end; the end is taken from the germline J gene. The chain recombines TRBV20-1 with TRBJ2-7; D may correspond to TRBD1 or TRBD2 (5 bases each). Deletions cut 0 bases from V and 3 bases from J, with 15 bases between. This CDR3 is built from 15 residues. Looked up from germline, CDR1 is DFQATT and CDR2 is SNEGSKA (reference sequence). Partial CDR3 DNA: TGCAGTGCTAGAGATCCGAGGGGTCTCCACTACGAG. Protein: CSARDPRGLHYE. The whole CDR3 sequence reads CSARDPRGLHYEQYF.

This clone has at least ten counts. The CDR3 goes on 3 residues after the read ends, and that part is filled in from the germline J gene. The chain couples TRBV6-2 or TRBV6-3 to TRBJ2-3; TRBD2 is a possible D gene (7 bases). This CDR3 has 15 residues. CDR1 is MNHEY, CDR2 SVGEGT, per germline. CDR3 residues: CASSYGGGVRETQYF. CDR3 DNA (partial): TGTGCCAGCAGTTACGGGGGGGGCGTCAGGGAGACG.

This clone was seen repeatedly, ten times or more. The CDR3 end lies 3 residues beyond the end of the read and is filled in from the germline J gene. The J gene is TRBJ2-4, the V gene TRBV13; TRBD1 aligns across 10 bases. Germline CDR1 and CDR2: PRHDT and FYEKMQ (reference sequence). This CDR3 has 19 residues. Trimming cost V 3 bases and J 0 bases; bases outside gene matches: 11. The CDR3 here is CASSLNSGTGDLAKNIQYF. CDR3 DNA, as far as it was read: TGTGCCAGCAGCTTGAACTCTGGGACAGGGGACTTAGCCAAAAACATT.

This clone has ten or more counts. Sequencing ends 3 residues short of the CDR3 end; the germline J gene provides the rest. The J gene is TRBJ2-3, the V gene TRBV14, with TRBD1 matching over 9 bases. V dropped 4 bases and J dropped 4; count of bases not matched to a gene: 6. The CDR3 runs 15 residues. The germline V gene has CDR1 SGHDN and CDR2 FVKESK. CDR3 DNA (partial): TGTGCCAGCAGCCCAAGGGACAGGGAGTCAGATACG. Translated, it gives CASSPRDRESDT. The entire CDR3 protein reads CASSPRDRESDTQYF.

About this clone itself: The read falls 3 residues short of the CDR3 end, and the missing part is taken from the germline J gene. The chain has TRBV7-2 and TRBJ2-4, with D tentatively TRBD2 (6 bases). The CDR3 totals 13 residues. Germline values: CDR1 SGHTA, CDR2 FQGNSA. The CDR3 DNA, read in part, is TGTGCCAGCAGCTTAGCCAGGGCGGAGGGT. Its translation is CASSLARAEG. In full, the CDR3 is CASSLARAEGQYF.

The table lists this clone with many counts. The read falls 3 residues short of the CDR3 end, and the missing part is taken from the germline J gene. The genes are TRBV5-4 and TRBJ1-2, with TRBD1 as a possible D gene (5 bases). CDR3 length: 12 amino acids. V dropped 7 bases and J dropped 5 bases, with 12 bases sitting between them. Germline CDR1 and CDR2: SGHNT and YYREEE (reference sequence). CDR3 DNA, as far as it was read: TGTGCCAGCTCTCCTGACAGTTATGGC. It specifies CASSPDSYG. The whole CDR3 protein is CASSPDSYGYTF. The full variable domain, completed using reference TRBV5-4 and TRBJ1-2, is ETGVTQSPTHLIKTRGQQVTLRCSSQSGHNTVSWYQQALGQGPQFIFQYYREEENGRGNFPPRFSGLQFPNYSSELNVNALELDDSALYLCASSPDSYGYTFGSGTRLTVV.

This clone was counted ten times or more. The sequence runs out 3 residues before the end of the CDR3; the remainder is reconstructed from the germline J gene. The chain has TRBV7-2 and TRBJ2-7; 11 positions match TRBD1. V lost 7 bases and J lost 2; bases outside the gene matches: 7. CDR3 length equals 15 residues. Per germline, CDR1 SGHTA and CDR2 FQGNSA. The sequenced CDR3 bases are TGTGCCAGCACCCCGAGGACAGGGGGCCCCTACGAG. As protein: CASTPRTGGPYE. The entire CDR3 sequence reads CASTPRTGGPYEQYF.

This clone was found many times. The read halts 3 residues ahead of the CDR3 end, with the missing end drawn from the germline J gene. The chain carries TRBV7-2 and TRBJ2-3; weak D call: TRBD2 (6 bases). The V and J ends lost 3 bases and 6 bases respectively, with 13 bases between them. CDR1 is SGHTA and CDR2 is FQGNSA in the germline V gene. CDR3 length equals 14 residues. The CDR3 sequence is CASSLGFSGDTQYF. The sequenced part of the CDR3 DNA is TGTGCCAGCAGCTTGGGGTTTAGCGGCGATACG.

This clone was recorded a few times. The read halts 3 residues ahead of the CDR3 end, with the missing end drawn from the germline J gene. The V gene is TRBV18, the J gene TRBJ2-4, with D possibly being TRBD1 or TRBD2 (6 bases each). Germline values: CDR1 KGHSH, CDR2 LQKENI. This CDR3 spans 14 amino acids. CDR3 bases read: TGTGCCAGCTCCCCCTCGACAGGAGGGTATGGT. Its protein product is CASSPSTGGYG. The entire CDR3 reads CASSPSTGGYGQYF.

This clone was recorded at least ten times. The read terminates 3 residues ahead of where the CDR3 ends, so the germline J gene completes it. The chain couples TRBV5-1 to TRBJ2-3; TRBD1 matches at 12 bases. Germline CDR1 SGHRS, CDR2 YFSETQ. The CDR3 spans 16 residues. Trimming cost V 2 bases and J 8 bases; bases outside gene matches: 9. This chain's CDR3 is CASSFGTGGAGGTQYF. Incomplete CDR3 DNA: TGCGCCAGCAGCTTCGGGACAGGGGGCGCCGGCGGTACG.

This clone was counted at least ten times. The read ends 3 residues before the CDR3 terminus; that terminus is restored from the germline J gene. The V call is TRBV12-3 or TRBV12-4, the J call TRBJ2-7, with D unresolved. There are 13 residues in the CDR3. Trimming took off 5 bases at V and 2 bases at J, with 10 bases between the two ends. The CDR3 loop reads CASSPLPTYEQYF. CDR3 DNA, as far as it was read: TGTGCCAGCAGTCCATTACCTACCTACGAG.

There are a few counts of this clone. Read sequence stops 3 residues before the CDR3 end, and the germline J gene provides the missing end. The genes are TRBV2 and TRBJ1-1, with D unresolved. Germline lookup yields CDR1 SNHLY and CDR2 FYNNEI. V was shortened by 8 bases and J by 4 bases, with 8 bases between the two germline ends. The CDR3 has 11 amino acids. The sequenced part of the CDR3 DNA is TGTGCCAGCGAGGGTATCACTGAA. It codes for CASEGITE. The complete CDR3 sequence is CASEGITEAFF. The full variable domain, with the rest looked up from reference TRBV2 and TRBJ1-1, is EPEVTQTPSHQVTQMGQEVILRCVPISNHLYFYWYRQILGQKVEFLVSFYNNEISEKSEIFDDQFSVERPDGSNFTLKIRSTKLEDSAMYFCASEGITEAFFGQGTRLTVV.

With regard to this clone: This could be a read error, since a much larger clone is one nucleotide away. The sequenced fragment ends 3 residues before the CDR3 boundary, so the rest is inferred from the germline J gene. This chain uses TRBV6-2 or TRBV6-3 with TRBJ2-3, with 7 bases matching TRBD1. The germline V gene encodes CDR1 MNHEY and CDR2 SVGEGT. The CDR3 consists of 15 residues. CDR3 bases read: TGTGCCAGCAGTTACTCGGGACAGAGCAATCAGCCG. As protein: CASSYSGQSNQP. The full CDR3 protein reads CASSYSGQSNQPQYF.

This clone was detected many times. The sequence runs out 3 residues before the end of the CDR3; the remainder is reconstructed from the germline J gene. The genes are TRBV7-8 and TRBJ1-4; 10 nucleotides align to TRBD1. Germline CDR1 is SGHVS and CDR2 is FQNEAQ. This CDR3 comprises 15 residues. V shed 1 base and J 10 bases; nucleotides not matched to a gene: 6. This CDR3 reads CASSLVGQGPGKLFF. The covered CDR3 bases are TGTGCCAGCAGCTTAGTGGGACAGGGGCCGGGAAAA.

This clone was observed a few times. From the germline J gene comes the end of the CDR3, since the read stops 3 residues before it. The chain links TRBV19 to TRBJ1-4; D is perhaps TRBD1 (6 bases). Per germline, CDR1 LNHDA and CDR2 SQIVND (reference sequence). This CDR3 spans 17 amino acids. The CDR3 bases that were read are TGTGCCAGTAGTATGAGGACAGCCTTCTCCTATAATTCACCA. This codes for CASSMRTAFSYNSP. The entire CDR3 is CASSMRTAFSYNSPLFF. Supplemented by reference TRBV19 and TRBJ1-4, the full variable domain reads DGGITQSPKYLFRKEGQNVTLSCEQNLNHDAMYWYRQDPGQGLRLIYYSQIVNDFQKGDIAEGYSVSREKKESFPLTVTSAQKNPTAFYLCASSMRTAFSYNSPLFFGSGTQLSVL.

This clone came up many times. The missing CDR3 end, 3 residues past where the read stops, is filled in from the germline J gene. V and J are TRBV18 and TRBJ2-3; no clear D. Between the trimmed V and J ends, which lost 7 bases and 2 bases, there was a span of 4 bases. The germline gives CDR1 KGHSH, CDR2 LQKENI. The CDR3 is 11 residues long. The CDR3 region is CASLSTDTQYF. CDR3 DNA (partial): TGTGCCAGCTTATCCACAGATACG.

This clone occurred many times. Sequencing ends 3 residues short of the CDR3 end; the germline J gene provides the rest. V usage is TRBV18 and J usage is TRBJ1-2, with 7 bases matching TRBD1. With 7 bases clipped from V and 3 bases from J, the junction kept 5 bases outside the gene matches. Germline V gene lookup returns CDR1 KGHSH and CDR2 LQKENI. The CDR3 has 13 amino acids. The covered CDR3 bases are TGTGCCAGCTTTAGGACAGGCTACTATGGC. It translates to CASFRTGYYG. The entire CDR3 reads CASFRTGYYGYTF.